These 21 T cell receptor beta chains were all obtained from the same sample, sequenced in a study of molecular identifiers for immune sequencing clone quantification. TCRdb independently ran MiXCR on the PCR reads; one entry per CDR3 protein. The repertoire holds over 85,000 distinct CDR3 sequences, with 30% to 35% as singletons. The source material was naive CD8+ T cells from blood, with Jurkat cell RNA spiked in. The subset: FACS-sorted CD8+CD4-CCR7+CD45RA+ naive T cells. The receptors were sampled from a human donor in good health. Some libraries in this study had Jurkat cell RNA spiked in.

The chain has TRBV5-1 and TRBJ2-7; D call uncertain. Trimming cost V 1 base and J 6 bases, with 8 bases left between them. Germline CDR1 SGHRS, CDR2 YFSETQ. The length of the CDR3 is 12 residues. CDR3 bases: TGCGCCAGCAGCTTGCCGGGCTGCGAGCAGTACTTC. It is translated as CASSLPGCEQYF.

J is TRBJ2-7 and V is TRBV4-3; no clear D gene. V was cut by 1 base and J by 3 bases, with 13 bases left in between. This CDR3 comprises 15 residues. Germline CDR1 reads LGHNA; CDR2 reads YSLEER. CDR3: CASSQGVGSGYEQYF. CDR3 nucleotide sequence: TGCGCCAGCAGCCAAGGAGTGGGGTCTGGCTACGAGCAGTACTTC.

The chain has TRBV25-1 and TRBJ2-1; D is tentatively TRBD1 or TRBD2 (6 bases each). Germline-derived CDR1 and CDR2 are MGHDK and SYGVNS. The CDR3 runs 20 residues. Trimming pared 3 bases from V and 0 bases from J, leaving 24 bases between. As DNA, the CDR3 is TGTGCCAGCAGTGAGTTCGGGACACCACTAGCACATAGCTCCTACAATGAGCAGTTCTTC. Protein: CASSEFGTPLAHSSYNEQFF.

The genes are TRBV4-3 and TRBJ2-1; 12 bases are shared with TRBD2. J lost 4 bases, V lost 1 base, and 2 bases had no gene match. CDR3 length: 16 residues. Germline V CDR1 and CDR2: LGHNA, YSLEER. The CDR3 loop reads CASSQGLAGVYNEQFF. Written as DNA, the CDR3 is TGCGCCAGCAGCCAAGGACTAGCGGGAGTTTACAATGAGCAGTTCTTC.

This chain joins TRBV5-1 and TRBJ2-7; maybe TRBD1 (6 bases). In germline, CDR1 is SGHRS, CDR2 YFSETQ. With 3 bases removed from V and 3 bases from J, the gap between germline ends came to 22 bases. The CDR3 totals 17 residues. The DNA for the CDR3 is TGCGCCAGCAGCTCCCTTCCCTCTGGCAGGGGCAGCTACGAGCAGTACTTC. It yields the protein CASSSLPSGRGSYEQYF.

This clonotype showed up just a few times. The gene calls are TRBV28 and TRBJ2-1; perhaps TRBD2 as D (5 bases). The CDR3 has 12 amino acids. Germline V gene sequence: CDR1 MDHEN, CDR2 SYDVKM. V was trimmed by 6 bases and J by 6 bases, leaving 9 bases between them. CDR3 protein: CASSPTSNEQFF. The CDR3 nucleotides read TGTGCCAGCAGCCCCACTAGCAATGAGCAGTTCTTC.

Remarks on this clonotype: At one end the junction does not follow the germline gene, possibly because of a read error. This chain uses TRBV18 with TRBJ1-1; D unresolved. The CDR3 totals 14 residues. Germline CDR1 reads KGHSH; CDR2 reads LQKENI. The CDR3 region has the DNA TGTGCCAGCTCACCACCAGGGAGGAACACCGAAGCTTTCTTT. This encodes CASSPPGRNTEAFF.

This clonotype was picked up many times. The genes are TRBV3-1 and TRBJ1-1; the D is unclear. Germline V gives CDR1 LGHDT, CDR2 YNNKEL (reference sequence). V dropped 1 base and J dropped 6 bases, with 12 bases sitting between them. CDR3 length: 14 amino acids. DNA of the CDR3: TGTGCCAGCAGCCAAGGGAATTCCGGCCCTGAAGCTTTCTTT. Translated: CASSQGNSGPEAFF.

This sequence joins TRBV27 and TRBJ2-1; TRBD1 agrees at 10 bases. Germline V gives CDR1 MNHEY, CDR2 SMNVEV (reference sequence). The CDR3 consists of 15 residues. Trimming removed 5 bases from V and 8 bases from J; junction bases left unmatched: 9. CDR3 nucleotides: TGTGCCAGCAGTCTCCCAGGGACAGGGGTCCATGAGCAGTTCTTC. Protein sequence: CASSLPGTGVHEQFF.

Turning to this clonotype: Possible read error: a much larger clone is one base away. The chain employs TRBV9 and TRBJ2-7; 10 positions agree with TRBD2. The CDR3 extends over 15 amino acids. The ends lost 7 bases at V and 5 bases at J; junction bases unmatched: 12. Germline loops: CDR1 SGDLS, CDR2 YYNGEE. The CDR3 reads CASCAEAGGLDEQYF. Here the CDR3 DNA reads TGTGCCAGCTGCGCCGAAGCGGGAGGGTTGGACGAGCAGTACTTC.

This clonotype was seen at least ten times. J is TRBJ2-7 and V is TRBV7-9; no clear D gene. This CDR3 is built from 13 residues. Germline V gives CDR1 SEHNR, CDR2 FQNEAQ (reference sequence). The V end lost 0 bases, the J end lost 3 bases, and 6 bases lay between the germline ends. The CDR3, as DNA: TGTGCCAGCAGCTTAGCGCGCAGCTACGAGCAGTACTTC. Translation gives CASSLARSYEQYF. The variable domain in full, with the rest retrieved from reference TRBV7-9 and TRBJ2-7, is DTGVSQNPRHKITKRGQNVTFRCDPISEHNRLYWYRQTLGQGPEFLTYFQNEAQLEKSRLLSDRFSAERPKGSFSTLEIQRTEQGDSAMYLCASSLARSYEQYFGPGTRLTVT.

This clonotype was seen ten or more times. The chain joins TRBV28 to TRBJ2-4, with no clear D. From germline, CDR1 is MDHEN and CDR2 SYDVKM. The CDR3 has 15 amino acids. The V end lost 6 bases, the J end lost 0 bases, and 12 bases lay between the germline ends. CDR3 in DNA: TGTGCCAGCAGCACCGTTTTTGTAGCCAAAAACATTCAGTACTTC. Amino acids: CASSTVFVAKNIQYF.

Of note for this clonotype: The junction does not match germline at one end; this may be a read error. This chain links TRBV5-1 with TRBJ2-5; TRBD1 agrees at 7 bases. The CDR3 sequence is 14 residues long. Germline assignment: CDR1 SGHRS and CDR2 YFSETQ. The CDR3, as DNA: TGCGCCTGCAGCTCCGGGACAGATCAAGAGACCCAGTACTTC. This translates into CACSSGTDQETQYF.

This clonotype was counted only a few times. The chain joins TRBV7-8 to TRBJ2-7; weak D call: TRBD1 (6 bases). From germline, CDR1 is SGHVS and CDR2 FQNEAQ. CDR3 length: 12 residues. The germline V and J ends were trimmed by 8 bases and 4 bases, with 12 bases remaining between them. The CDR3 DNA reads TGTGCCAGCTTAGGGGGTAGATACGAGCAGTACTTC. It translates to CASLGGRYEQYF.

This clonotype has a handful of counts. The chain recombines TRBV27 with TRBJ2-7, with a weak D call TRBD1 (5 bases). This CDR3 is built from 13 residues. Germline CDR1 is MNHEY and CDR2 is SMNVEV (reference sequence). V gave up 6 bases and J gave up 3 bases, with 12 bases separating them. The CDR3 nucleotides read TGTGCCAGCAGCTTTGGGGCGTACTACGAGCAGTACTTC. This sequence encodes CASSFGAYYEQYF.

As for this clonotype: This may stem from a read error, because a much larger clone lies one nucleotide away. The chain is built from TRBV4-1 and TRBJ2-5; no clear D gene. The germline V gene has CDR1 MGHRA and CDR2 YSYEKL. This CDR3 region has 15 residues. CDR3 bases: TGCGCCGGCAGCCAAGTTGGCAGGACCCTGGAGACCCAGTACTTC. Encoded protein: CAGSQVGRTLETQYF.

This clonotype was seen many times. V is TRBV7-8 and J is TRBJ2-1; unclear D gene. CDR1 and CDR2 (germline): SGHVS, FQNEAQ. Trimming removed 1 base from V and 0 bases from J, with 7 bases in between. This CDR3 is built from 15 residues. CDR3 DNA: TGTGCCAGCAGCTTAGAAGAGAGCTCCTACAATGAGCAGTTCTTC. This codes for CASSLEESSYNEQFF.

This clonotype came up a few times. This chain joins TRBV20-1 and TRBJ2-2; D possibly corresponds to TRBD2 (6 bases). The V and J ends lost 6 bases and 8 bases respectively, with 25 bases between them. The germline V gene has CDR1 DFQATT and CDR2 SNEGSKA (reference sequence). The CDR3 totals 16 residues. The CDR3: CSANPGRERIPGELFF. CDR3 nucleotide sequence: TGCAGTGCCAACCCCGGGCGGGAACGCATACCTGGGGAGCTGTTTTTT.

This chain links TRBV7-2 with TRBJ1-1; no clear D gene. Trimming pared 5 bases from V and 10 bases from J, leaving 8 bases between. CDR3 length: 10 residues. Germline V gene lookup returns CDR1 SGHTA and CDR2 FQGNSA. The CDR3 DNA sequence: TGTGCCAGCAGCCCTCGTCGAGCTTTCTTT. Amino acids: CASSPRRAFF. Together with reference TRBV7-2 and TRBJ1-1, the CDR3 gives the full variable domain: GAGVSQSPSNKVTEKGKDVELRCDPISGHTALYWYRQSLGQGLEFLIYFQGNSAPDKSGLPSDRFSAERTGGSVSTLTIQRTQQEDSAVYLCASSPRRAFFGQGTRLTVV.

The J gene is TRBJ2-1, the V gene TRBV9; perhaps TRBD2 as D (6 bases). Trimming removed 0 bases at V and 2 bases at J, with 12 bases between. The CDR3 contains 16 residues. CDR1 is SGDLS and CDR2 is YYNGEE in the germline V gene. CDR3 nucleotide sequence: TGTGCCAGCAGCGTAGAAGGGCGGGGAACCTACAATGAGCAGTTCTTC. Residues: CASSVEGRGTYNEQFF.

This clonotype showed up just a few times. The rearrangement joins TRBV5-6 to TRBJ2-7; D possibly corresponds to TRBD1 (6 bases). The germline gives CDR1 SGHDT, CDR2 YYEEEE. Trimming left V 0 bases short and J 6 bases short, with 13 bases between. The CDR3 totals 14 residues. CDR3 residues: CASSLAGDLSEQYF. The CDR3 nucleotides are TGTGCCAGCAGCTTGGCAGGGGATCTGTCCGAGCAGTACTTC.